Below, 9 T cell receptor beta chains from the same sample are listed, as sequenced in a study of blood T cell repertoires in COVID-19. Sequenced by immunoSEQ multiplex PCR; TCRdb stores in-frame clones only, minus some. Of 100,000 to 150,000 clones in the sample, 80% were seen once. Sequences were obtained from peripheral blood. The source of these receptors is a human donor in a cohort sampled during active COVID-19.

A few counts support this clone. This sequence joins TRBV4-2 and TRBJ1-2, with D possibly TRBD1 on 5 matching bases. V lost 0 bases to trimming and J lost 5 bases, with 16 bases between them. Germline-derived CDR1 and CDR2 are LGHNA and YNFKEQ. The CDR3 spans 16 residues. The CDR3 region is CASSQDKSQGRYGYTF. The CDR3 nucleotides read TGTGCCAGCAGCCAAGATAAATCCCAGGGAAGGTATGGCTACACCTTC.

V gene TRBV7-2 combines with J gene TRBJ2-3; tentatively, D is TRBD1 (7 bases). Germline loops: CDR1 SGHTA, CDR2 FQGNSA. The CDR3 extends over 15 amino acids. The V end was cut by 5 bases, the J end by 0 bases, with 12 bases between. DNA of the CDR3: TGTGCCAGCAGCATGGGGGGACAGAGCACAGATACGCAGTATTTT. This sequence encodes CASSMGGQSTDTQYF.

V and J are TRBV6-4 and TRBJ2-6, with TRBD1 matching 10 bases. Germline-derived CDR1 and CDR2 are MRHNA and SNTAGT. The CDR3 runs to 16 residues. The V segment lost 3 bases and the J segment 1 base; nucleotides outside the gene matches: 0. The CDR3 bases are TGTGCCAGCAGTGAGGGACAGGGGTCTGGGGCCAACGTCCTGACTTTC. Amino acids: CASSEGQGSGANVLTF.

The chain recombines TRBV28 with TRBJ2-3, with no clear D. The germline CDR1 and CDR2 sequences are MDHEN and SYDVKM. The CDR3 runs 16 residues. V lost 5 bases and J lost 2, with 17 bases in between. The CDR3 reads CASSTTQHPSTDTQYF. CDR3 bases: TGTGCCAGCAGTACTACTCAACATCCCTCCACAGATACGCAGTATTTT.

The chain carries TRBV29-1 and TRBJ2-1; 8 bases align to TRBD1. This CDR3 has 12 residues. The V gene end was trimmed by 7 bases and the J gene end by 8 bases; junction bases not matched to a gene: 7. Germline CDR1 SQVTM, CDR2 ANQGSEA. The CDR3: CSGLQGADEQFF. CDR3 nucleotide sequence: TGCAGCGGCCTTCAGGGGGCTGATGAGCAGTTCTTC.

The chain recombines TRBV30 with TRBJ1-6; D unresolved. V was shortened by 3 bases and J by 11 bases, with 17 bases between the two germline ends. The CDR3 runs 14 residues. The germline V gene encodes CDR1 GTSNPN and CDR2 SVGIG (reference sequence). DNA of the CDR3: TGTGCCTGGAGCCTGGTGGCAGGAGGGACACCCCTCCACTTT. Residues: CAWSLVAGGTPLHF.

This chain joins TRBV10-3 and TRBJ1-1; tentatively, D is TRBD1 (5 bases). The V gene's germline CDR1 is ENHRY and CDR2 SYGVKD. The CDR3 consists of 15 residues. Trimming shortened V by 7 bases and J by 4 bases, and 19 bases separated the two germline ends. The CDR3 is CAITPGRGVGTEAFF. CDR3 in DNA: TGTGCCATCACCCCGGGGAGGGGCGTTGGCACTGAAGCTTTCTTT.

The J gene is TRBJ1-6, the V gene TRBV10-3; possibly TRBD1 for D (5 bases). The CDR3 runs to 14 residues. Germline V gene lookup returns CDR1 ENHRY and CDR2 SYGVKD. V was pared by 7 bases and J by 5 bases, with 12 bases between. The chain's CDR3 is CAIKSGRDNSPLHF. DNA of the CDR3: TGTGCCATCAAATCCGGCAGGGATAATTCACCCCTCCACTTT.

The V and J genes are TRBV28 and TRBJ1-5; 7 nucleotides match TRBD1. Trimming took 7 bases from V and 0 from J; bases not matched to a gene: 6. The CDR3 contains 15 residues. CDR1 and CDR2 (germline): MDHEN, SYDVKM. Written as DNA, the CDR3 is TGTGCCAGCACCCTGGACAGGAGTAGCAATCAGCCCCAGCATTTT. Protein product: CASTLDRSSNQPQHF.